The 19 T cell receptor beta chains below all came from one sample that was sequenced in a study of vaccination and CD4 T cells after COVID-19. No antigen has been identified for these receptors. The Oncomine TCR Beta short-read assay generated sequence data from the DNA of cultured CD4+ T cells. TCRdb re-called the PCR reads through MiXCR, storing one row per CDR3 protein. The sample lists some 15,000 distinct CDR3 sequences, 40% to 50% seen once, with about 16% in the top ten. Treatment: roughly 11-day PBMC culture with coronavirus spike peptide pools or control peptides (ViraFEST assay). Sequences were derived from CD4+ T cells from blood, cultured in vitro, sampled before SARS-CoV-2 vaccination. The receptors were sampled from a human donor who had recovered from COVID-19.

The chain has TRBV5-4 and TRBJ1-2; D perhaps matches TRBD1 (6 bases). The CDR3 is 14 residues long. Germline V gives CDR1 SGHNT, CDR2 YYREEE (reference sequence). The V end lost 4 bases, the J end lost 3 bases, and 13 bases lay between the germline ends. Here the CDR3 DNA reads TGTGCCAGCAGCGCGAGGGACACTTACTATGGCTACACCTTC. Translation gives CASSARDTYYGYTF.

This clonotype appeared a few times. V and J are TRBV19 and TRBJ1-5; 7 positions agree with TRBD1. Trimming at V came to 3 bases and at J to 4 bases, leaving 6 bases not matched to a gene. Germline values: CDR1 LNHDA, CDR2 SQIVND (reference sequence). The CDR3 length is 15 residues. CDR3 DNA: TGTGCCAGTAGTATGTCGACAGGGAATAATCAGCCCCAGCATTTT. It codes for CASSMSTGNNQPQHF. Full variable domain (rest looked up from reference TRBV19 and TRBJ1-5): DGGITQSPKYLFRKEGQNVTLSCEQNLNHDAMYWYRQDPGQGLRLIYYSQIVNDFQKGDIAEGYSVSREKKESFPLTVTSAQKNPTAFYLCASSMSTGNNQPQHFGDGTRLSIL.

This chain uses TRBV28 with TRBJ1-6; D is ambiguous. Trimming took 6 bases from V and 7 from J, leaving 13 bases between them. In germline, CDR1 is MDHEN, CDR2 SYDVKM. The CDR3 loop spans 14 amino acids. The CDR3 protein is CASSTPHLNSPLHF. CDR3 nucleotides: TGTGCCAGCAGCACCCCGCATCTGAATTCACCCCTCCACTTT.

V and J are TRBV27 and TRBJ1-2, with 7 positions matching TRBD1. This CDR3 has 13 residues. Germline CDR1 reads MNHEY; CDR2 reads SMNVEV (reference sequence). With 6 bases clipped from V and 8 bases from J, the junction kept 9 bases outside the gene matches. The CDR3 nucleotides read TGTGCCAGCAGGGTAACCGGGACAGAAGGCTACACCTTC. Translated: CASRVTGTEGYTF.

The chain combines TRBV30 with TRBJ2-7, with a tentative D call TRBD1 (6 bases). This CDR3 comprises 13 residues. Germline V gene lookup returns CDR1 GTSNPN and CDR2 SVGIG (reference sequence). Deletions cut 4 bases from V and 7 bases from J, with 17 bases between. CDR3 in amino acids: CAWKTTGIGEQYF. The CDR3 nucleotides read TGTGCCTGGAAAACTACAGGGATAGGGGAGCAGTACTTC.

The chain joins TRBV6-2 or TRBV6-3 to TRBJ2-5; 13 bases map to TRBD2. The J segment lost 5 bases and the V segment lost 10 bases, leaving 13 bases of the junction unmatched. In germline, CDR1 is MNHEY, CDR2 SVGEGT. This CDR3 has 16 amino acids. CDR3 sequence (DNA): TGTGCCACCAAGCAGGCCACTAGCGGGAGGGCGGAGACCCAGTACTTC. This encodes CATKQATSGRAETQYF.

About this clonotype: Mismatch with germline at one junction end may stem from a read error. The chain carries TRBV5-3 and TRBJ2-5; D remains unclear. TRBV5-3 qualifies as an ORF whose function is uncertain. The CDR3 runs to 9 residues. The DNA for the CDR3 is TGTGTCGACCAAGAGACCCAGCACTTC. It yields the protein CVDQETQHF.

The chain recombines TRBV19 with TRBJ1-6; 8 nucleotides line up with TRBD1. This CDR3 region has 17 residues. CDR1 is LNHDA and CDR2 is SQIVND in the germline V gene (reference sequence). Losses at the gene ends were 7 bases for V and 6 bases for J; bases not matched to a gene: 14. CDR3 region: CASTGRPGTGLNSPLHF. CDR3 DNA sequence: TGTGCCAGTACCGGTCGACCCGGGACAGGCCTTAATTCACCCCTCCACTTT. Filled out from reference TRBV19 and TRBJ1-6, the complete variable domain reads DGGITQSPKYLFRKEGQNVTLSCEQNLNHDAMYWYRQDPGQGLRLIYYSQIVNDFQKGDIAEGYSVSREKKESFPLTVTSAQKNPTAFYLCASTGRPGTGLNSPLHFGNGTRLTVT.

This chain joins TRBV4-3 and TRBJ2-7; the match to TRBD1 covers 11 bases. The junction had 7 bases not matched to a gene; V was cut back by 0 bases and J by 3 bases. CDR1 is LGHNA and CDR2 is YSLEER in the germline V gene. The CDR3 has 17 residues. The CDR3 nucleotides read TGCGCCAGCAGCCAAGATGTTACCGGGACAGGGGGCTACGAGCAGTACTTC. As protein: CASSQDVTGTGGYEQYF.

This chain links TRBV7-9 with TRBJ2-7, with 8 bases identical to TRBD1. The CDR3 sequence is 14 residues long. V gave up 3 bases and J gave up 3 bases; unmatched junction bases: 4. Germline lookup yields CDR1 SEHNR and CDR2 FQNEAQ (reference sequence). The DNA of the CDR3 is TGTGCCAGCAGCTTGTACAGGGGGAACTACGAGCAGTACTTC. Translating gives CASSLYRGNYEQYF. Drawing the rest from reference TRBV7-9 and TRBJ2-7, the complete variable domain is DTGVSQNPRHKITKRGQNVTFRCDPISEHNRLYWYRQTLGQGPEFLTYFQNEAQLEKSRLLSDRFSAERPKGSFSTLEIQRTEQGDSAMYLCASSLYRGNYEQYFGPGTRLTVT.

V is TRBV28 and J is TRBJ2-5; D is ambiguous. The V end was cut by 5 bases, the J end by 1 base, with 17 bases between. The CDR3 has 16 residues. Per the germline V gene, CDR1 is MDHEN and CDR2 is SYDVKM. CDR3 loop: CASSASSFVGQETQYF. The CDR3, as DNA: TGTGCCAGCAGTGCGAGCAGTTTCGTAGGCCAAGAGACCCAGTACTTC.

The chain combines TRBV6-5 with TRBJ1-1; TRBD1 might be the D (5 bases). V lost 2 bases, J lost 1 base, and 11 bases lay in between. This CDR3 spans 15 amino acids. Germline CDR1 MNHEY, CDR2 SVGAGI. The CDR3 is CASSYSGRENTEAFF. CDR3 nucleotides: TGTGCCAGCAGTTACAGTGGCAGGGAGAACACTGAAGCTTTCTTT.

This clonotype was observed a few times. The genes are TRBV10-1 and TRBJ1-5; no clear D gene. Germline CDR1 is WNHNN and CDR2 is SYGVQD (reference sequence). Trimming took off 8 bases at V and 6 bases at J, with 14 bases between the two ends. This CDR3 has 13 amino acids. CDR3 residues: CASPRKSGQPQHF. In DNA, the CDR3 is TGCGCCAGCCCACGAAAATCGGGTCAGCCCCAGCATTTT.

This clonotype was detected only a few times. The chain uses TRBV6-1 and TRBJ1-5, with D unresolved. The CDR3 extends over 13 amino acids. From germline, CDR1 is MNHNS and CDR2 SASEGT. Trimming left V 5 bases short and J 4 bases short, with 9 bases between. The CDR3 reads CASSRVGNQPQHF. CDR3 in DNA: TGTGCCAGCAGTCGGGTAGGGAATCAGCCCCAGCATTTT.

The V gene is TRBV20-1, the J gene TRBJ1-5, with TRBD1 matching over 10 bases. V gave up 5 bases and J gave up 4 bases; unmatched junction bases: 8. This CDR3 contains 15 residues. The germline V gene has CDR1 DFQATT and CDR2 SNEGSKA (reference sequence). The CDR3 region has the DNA TGCAGTGCTCCGGGCGACAGGGGGCGGAATCAGCCCCAGCATTTT. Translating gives CSAPGDRGRNQPQHF.

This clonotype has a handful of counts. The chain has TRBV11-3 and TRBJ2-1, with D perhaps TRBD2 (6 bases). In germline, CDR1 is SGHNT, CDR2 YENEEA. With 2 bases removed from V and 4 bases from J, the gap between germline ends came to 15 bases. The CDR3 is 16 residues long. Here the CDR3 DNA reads TGTGCCAGCAGCTTACGAGGAGGGCCCCTATACAATGAGCAGTTCTTC. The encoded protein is CASSLRGGPLYNEQFF. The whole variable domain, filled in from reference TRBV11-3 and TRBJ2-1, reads EAGVVQSPRYKIIEKKQPVAFWCNPISGHNTLYWYLQNLGQGPELLIRYENEEAVDDSQLPKDRFSAERLKGVDSTLKIQPAELGDSAVYLCASSLRGGPLYNEQFFGPGTRLTVL.

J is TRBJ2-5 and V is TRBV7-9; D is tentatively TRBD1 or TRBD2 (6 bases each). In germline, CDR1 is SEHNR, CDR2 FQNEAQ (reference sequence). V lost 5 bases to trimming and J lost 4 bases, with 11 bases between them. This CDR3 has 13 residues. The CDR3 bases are TGTGCCAGCAGCCCTGGGGGGCTAGAGACCCAGTACTTC. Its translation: CASSPGGLETQYF.

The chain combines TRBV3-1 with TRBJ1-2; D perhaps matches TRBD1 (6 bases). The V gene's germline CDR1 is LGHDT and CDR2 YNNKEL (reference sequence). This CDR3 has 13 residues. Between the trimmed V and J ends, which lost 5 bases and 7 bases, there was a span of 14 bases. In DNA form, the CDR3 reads TGTGCCAGCAGCTATGTACAGGGAAGTGGCTACACCTTC. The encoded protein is CASSYVQGSGYTF.

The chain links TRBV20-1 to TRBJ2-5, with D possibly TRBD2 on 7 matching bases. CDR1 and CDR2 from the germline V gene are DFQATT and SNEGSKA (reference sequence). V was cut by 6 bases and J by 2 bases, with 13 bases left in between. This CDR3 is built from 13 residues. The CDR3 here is CSAAGQTQETQYF. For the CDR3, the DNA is TGCAGTGCAGCGGGACAAACACAAGAGACCCAGTACTTC.